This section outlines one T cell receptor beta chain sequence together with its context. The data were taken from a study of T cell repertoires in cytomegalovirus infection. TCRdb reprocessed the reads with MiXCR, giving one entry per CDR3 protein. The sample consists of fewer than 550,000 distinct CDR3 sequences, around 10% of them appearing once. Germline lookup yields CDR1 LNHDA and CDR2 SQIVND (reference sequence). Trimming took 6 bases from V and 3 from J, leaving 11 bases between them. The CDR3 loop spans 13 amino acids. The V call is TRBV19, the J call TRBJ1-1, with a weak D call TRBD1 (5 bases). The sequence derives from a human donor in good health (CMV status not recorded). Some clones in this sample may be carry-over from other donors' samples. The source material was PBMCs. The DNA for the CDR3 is TGTGCCAGTAGCAAGGTGGGGGACACTGAAGCTTTCTTT. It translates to CASSKVGDTEAFF.